This is a list of T cell receptor beta chains from one sample in a study of T cell responses to AZD1222 COVID-19 vaccine. Generated by immunoSEQ multiplex PCR, the TCRdb table keeps only in-frame clones and is missing some. Found here are about 92,000 clones, 85% to 90% of them singletons; the top ten hold 9.5% to 13%. The sequencing here drew on peripheral blood, taken on day 0 of AZD1222 vaccination. All receptors come from an adult in good health. CDR3s include the opening cysteine and the closing phenylalanine or tryptophan. The D gene is left open where the match is weak. Clone size is given for some rows only: seen once, a few or many times, or a class if the clone is expanded.

V: TRBV3-1/TRBV3-2; D: TRBD2; J: TRBJ2-1; size: .; DNA: TGTGCCAGCAGCCATCCGGGGACTAGCGGGAGGAATGAGCAGTTCTTC; CDR3: CASSHPGTSGRNEQFF
V: TRBV30; D: .; J: TRBJ2-2; size: .; DNA: TGTGCCTGGAGTGAGGCAGGGTGGAGTGGGGAGCTGTTTTTT; CDR3: CAWSEAGWSGELFF
V: TRBV2; D: TRBD2; J: TRBJ2-3; size: .; DNA: TGTGCCAGCAGTCTGGGACTAGCGGGAGCGGATACGCAGTATTTT; CDR3: CASSLGLAGADTQYF
V: TRBV3-1/TRBV3-2; D: TRBD2; J: TRBJ2-2; size: .; DNA: TGTGCCAGCAGCCAAGAAACTCTAGCGGGAGCGACCGGGGAGCTGTTTTTT; CDR3: CASSQETLAGATGELFF
V: TRBV5-4; D: TRBD1; J: TRBJ1-6; size: .; DNA: TGTGCCAGCAGCCCGTACAGGGGGCGCGATTCACCCCTCCACTTT; CDR3: CASSPYRGRDSPLHF
V: TRBV19; D: .; J: TRBJ2-2; size: once; DNA: TGTGCCAGTAGTCCCATTGGGACCCCCGGCACCGGGGAGCTGTTTTTT; CDR3: CASSPIGTPGTGELFF
V: TRBV3-1/TRBV3-2; D: TRBD2; J: TRBJ2-7; size: .; DNA: TGTGCCAGCAGCCAAGCCCCTACTAGCGGGGGCTTCTACGAGCAGTACTTC; CDR3: CASSQAPTSGGFYEQYF
V: TRBV5-6; D: .; J: TRBJ2-5; size: once; DNA: TGTGCCAGCAGCTTCCCGACAGTCCAAGAGACCCAGTACTTC; CDR3: CASSFPTVQETQYF
V: TRBV5-5; D: .; J: TRBJ1-5; size: .; DNA: TGTGCCAGCAGCTTACAGGGACAGCCCCAGCATTTT; CDR3: CASSLQGQPQHF
V: TRBV14; D: TRBD2; J: TRBJ2-2; size: many; DNA: TGTGCCAGCAGCCAAGATCCCAGCGGGAGGCTGGGGGAGCTGTTTTTT; CDR3: CASSQDPSGRLGELFF
V: TRBV5-8; D: .; J: TRBJ2-4; size: .; DNA: TGTGCCAGCAGCTTAAGATCAGATTACATTCAGTACTTC; CDR3: CASSLRSDYIQYF
V: TRBV7-9; D: .; J: TRBJ1-2; size: .; DNA: TGTGCCAGCAGCTTATTCCAAGCTGACAGGCTCAGCTATGGCTACACCTTC; CDR3: CASSLFQADRLSYGYTF
V: TRBV19; D: .; J: TRBJ2-7; size: .; DNA: TGTGCCAGTAGTAGCCGGGGCAGTCCTTCTGGCGACGAGCAGTACTTC; CDR3: CASSSRGSPSGDEQYF
V: TRBV27; D: TRBD1; J: TRBJ1-1; size: .; DNA: TGTGCCAGCAGTCTCCTGGACAGGGCGGCTGAAGCTTTCTTT; CDR3: CASSLLDRAAEAFF
V: TRBV7-2; D: TRBD1; J: TRBJ2-7; size: .; DNA: TGTGCCAGCAGCTTTGGACAGGGCATTTTTTACGAGCAGTACTTC; CDR3: CASSFGQGIFYEQYF
V: TRBV28; D: TRBD1; J: TRBJ1-2; size: .; DNA: TGTGCCAGCAGTCGACCCGGCTCCAGGGGGCTCGGCTACACCTTC; CDR3: CASSRPGSRGLGYTF
V: TRBV5-4; D: .; J: TRBJ1-1; size: .; DNA: TGTGCCAGCAGCACTTTAACACGGGGACGCACTGAAGCTTTCTTT; CDR3: CASSTLTRGRTEAFF
V: TRBV18; D: .; J: TRBJ1-3; size: .; DNA: TGTGCCAGCGGGGTGAGCTCTGGAAACACCATATATTTT; CDR3: CASGVSSGNTIYF
V: TRBV12-5; D: .; J: TRBJ1-1; size: .; DNA: TGTGCTAGTGGTTCCTCTGGCTCGAACACTGAAGCTTTCTTT; CDR3: CASGSSGSNTEAFF
V: TRBV3-1/TRBV3-2; D: TRBD1; J: TRBJ1-1; size: .; DNA: TGTGCCAGCAGCTCGTGGACAGGGGACCCTGAAGCTTTCTTT; CDR3: CASSSWTGDPEAFF
V: TRBV6-5; D: .; J: TRBJ1-1; size: few; DNA: TGTGCCAGCAGTTCTAAGAGTTACACTGAAGCTTTCTTT; CDR3: CASSSKSYTEAFF
V: TRBV12-3/TRBV12-4; D: .; J: TRBJ2-7; size: .; DNA: TGTGCCAGCAGTCCCGGGATTTCTAGCGAGCAGTACTTC; CDR3: CASSPGISSEQYF
V: TRBV14; D: .; J: TRBJ2-2; size: once; DNA: TGTGCCAGCAGCCCAACTATGGGGTTCACCGGGGAGCTGTTTTTT; CDR3: CASSPTMGFTGELFF
V: TRBV7-2; D: TRBD2; J: TRBJ2-7; size: .; DNA: TGTGCCAGCAGCGGGACTAGCGGGAGGGCCTACGAGCAGTACTTC; CDR3: CASSGTSGRAYEQYF
V: TRBV7-2; D: .; J: TRBJ2-3; size: .; DNA: TGTGCCAGCAGCTTAGCGCTAAATCCAGTTTCCCCCCACCACATCTCAGATACGCAGTATTTT; CDR3: CASSLALNPVSPHHISDTQYF
V: TRBV7-2; D: .; J: TRBJ1-3; size: .; DNA: TGTGCCAGCAGTCTAAGGGACGTTAGCTCTGGAAACACCATATATTTT; CDR3: CASSLRDVSSGNTIYF
V: TRBV2; D: .; J: TRBJ1-2; size: few; DNA: TGTGCCAGCCGAGAGGGACAAATCTATGGCTACACCTTC; CDR3: CASREGQIYGYTF
V: TRBV29-1; D: .; J: TRBJ1-3; size: .; DNA: TGCAGCTTTGGATTTGGAAACACCATATATTTT; CDR3: CSFGFGNTIYF
V: TRBV11-2; D: .; J: TRBJ2-7; size: .; DNA: TGTGCCAGCAGCTTAGCCCGGGGACCAGGTCGGGAGCAGTACTTC; CDR3: CASSLARGPGREQYF
V: TRBV5-1; D: .; J: TRBJ1-3; size: .; DNA: TGCGCCAGCAGCTTCCAGGGGATGTCTGGAAACACCATATATTTT; CDR3: CASSFQGMSGNTIYF
V: TRBV27; D: .; J: TRBJ1-1; size: .; DNA: TGTGCCAGCAGTAGGTACGGGAGTACAGCTTTCTTT; CDR3: CASSRYGSTAFF
V: TRBV11-2; D: TRBD2; J: TRBJ2-1; size: .; DNA: TGTGCCAGCAGCTCCCTAGCGGGGGGATACAATGAGCAGTTCTTC; CDR3: CASSSLAGGYNEQFF
V: TRBV5-1; D: .; J: TRBJ2-7; size: once; DNA: TGCGCCAGCAGCTTGGAACCGGGAAAAACCTACGAGCAGTACTTC; CDR3: CASSLEPGKTYEQYF
V: TRBV2; D: .; J: TRBJ1-3; size: .; DNA: TGTGCCAGCAGCCCCCAGGGCCCTTCTGGAAACACCATATATTTT; CDR3: CASSPQGPSGNTIYF
V: TRBV10-3; D: .; J: TRBJ2-3; size: .; DNA: TGTGCCACCGGCCTGGTGGCGGGGACAGATACGCAGTATTTT; CDR3: CATGLVAGTDTQYF
V: TRBV19; D: TRBD2; J: TRBJ2-2; size: .; DNA: TGTGCCAGTAGTATTAGTAGCGGGATGTACACCGGGGAGCTGTTTTTT; CDR3: CASSISSGMYTGELFF
V: TRBV5-1; D: .; J: TRBJ1-4; size: .; DNA: TGCGCCAGCAGCCCAGGGGACTCGGGTGAAAAACTGTTTTTT; CDR3: CASSPGDSGEKLFF
V: TRBV3-1/TRBV3-2; D: .; J: TRBJ1-6; size: .; DNA: TGTGCCAGCAGCCAAGATTCCGGGTATAATTCACCCCTCCACTTT; CDR3: CASSQDSGYNSPLHF
V: TRBV28; D: .; J: TRBJ1-1; size: .; DNA: TGTGCCATCGGCCGAGCGGGGGGGGAGAACACTGAAGCTTTCTTT; CDR3: CAIGRAGGENTEAFF